These T cell receptor beta chains were read from a single sample in a study of CD8 T cells in ankylosing spondylitis. TCRdb passed the 5' RACE reads through MiXCR, listing each CDR3 protein once. The sample consists of 250,000 to 400,000 distinct CDR3 sequences, about 9.9% of them appearing once. Sequencing was performed on blood, either unsorted or a sorted T cell fraction (not recorded which). Source of these receptors: a female donor with ankylosing spondylitis or in good health (not recorded which). Both conserved end residues are part of each CDR3. The D gene is left open where the match is weak. Clone size is stated in some rows and not others, as once, few, many or a class when expanded.

CDR3aa: CATSDPTGGQLPGELFF; CDR3nt: TGTGCCACCAGTGATCCAACAGGGGGGCAACTTCCCGGGGAGCTGTTTTTT; v_gene: TRBV24-1; d_gene: TRBD1; j_gene: TRBJ2-2; len: 17; abundance: many
CDR3aa: CSASRAGGYEQYF; CDR3nt: TGCAGTGCTAGTAGGGCGGGGGGATACGAGCAGTACTTC; v_gene: TRBV20-1; d_gene: TRBD2; j_gene: TRBJ2-7; len: 13; abundance: few
CDR3aa: CASSPRTGGASGYTF; CDR3nt: TGTGCCAGCAGCCCCCGGACAGGGGGCGCTTCTGGCTACACCTTC; v_gene: TRBV7-2; d_gene: TRBD1; j_gene: TRBJ1-2; len: 15; abundance: few
CDR3aa: CASSLDTNLVGYTF; CDR3nt: TGCGCCAGCAGCCTGGATACAAACCTGGTAGGCTACACCTTC; v_gene: TRBV5-1; d_gene: -; j_gene: TRBJ1-2; len: 14; abundance: many
CDR3aa: CSASSPGLASSYEQYF; CDR3nt: TGCAGTGCCTCAAGTCCCGGGCTGGCGAGCTCCTACGAGCAGTACTTC; v_gene: TRBV20-1; d_gene: -; j_gene: TRBJ2-7; len: 16; abundance: few
CDR3aa: CSARAQGRTEAFF; CDR3nt: TGCAGTGCTAGGGCACAGGGGCGGACTGAAGCTTTCTTT; v_gene: TRBV20-1; d_gene: TRBD1; j_gene: TRBJ1-1; len: 13; abundance: many
CDR3aa: CASSPSSGPRDIQYF; CDR3nt: TGTGCCAGCAGTCCAAGTAGCGGGCCCAGGGACATTCAGTACTTC; v_gene: TRBV7-9; d_gene: TRBD2; j_gene: TRBJ2-4; len: 15; abundance: -
CDR3aa: CASGLVDGYTQYF; CDR3nt: TGTGCTAGTGGTTTGGTAGACGGATATACGCAGTATTTT; v_gene: TRBV12-5; d_gene: -; j_gene: TRBJ2-3; len: 13; abundance: many
CDR3aa: CASSQVPLSNEQFF; CDR3nt: TGCGCCAGCAGCCAAGTTCCGCTCTCCAATGAGCAGTTCTTC; v_gene: TRBV4-3; d_gene: -; j_gene: TRBJ2-1; len: 14; abundance: -
CDR3aa: CSARGGTVRENNQPQHF; CDR3nt: TGCAGTGCTAGAGGCGGGACGGTAAGGGAGAACAATCAGCCCCAGCATTTT; v_gene: TRBV20-1; d_gene: -; j_gene: TRBJ1-5; len: 17; abundance: -
CDR3aa: CSARPGGFGYGYTF; CDR3nt: TGCAGTGCTAGACCAGGGGGCTTCGGCTATGGCTACACCTTC; v_gene: TRBV20-1; d_gene: TRBD1; j_gene: TRBJ1-2; len: 14; abundance: many
CDR3aa: CASSLAGTDEKLFF; CDR3nt: TGTGCCAGCAGTTTAGCAGGGACTGATGAAAAACTGTTTTTT; v_gene: TRBV12-3/TRBV12-4; d_gene: -; j_gene: TRBJ1-4; len: 14; abundance: -
CDR3aa: CASSLRTDGGGNIQYF; CDR3nt: TGTGCCAGTAGTCTGAGGACGGACGGTGGTGGAAACATTCAGTACTTC; v_gene: TRBV19; d_gene: -; j_gene: TRBJ2-4; len: 16; abundance: -
CDR3aa: CASSWRGGQDKNIQYF; CDR3nt: TGCGCCAGCAGCTGGAGAGGCGGACAGGACAAAAACATTCAGTACTTC; v_gene: TRBV5-1; d_gene: TRBD1; j_gene: TRBJ2-4; len: 16; abundance: many
CDR3aa: CASSTGQVVPNEKLFF; CDR3nt: TGTGCCAGCAGCACCGGACAGGTCGTACCAAATGAAAAACTGTTTTTT; v_gene: TRBV7-2; d_gene: TRBD1; j_gene: TRBJ1-4; len: 16; abundance: many
CDR3aa: CSAGGQGSQPQHF; CDR3nt: TGCAGTGCTGGAGGACAGGGGAGTCAGCCCCAGCATTTT; v_gene: TRBV20-1; d_gene: TRBD1; j_gene: TRBJ1-5; len: 13; abundance: many
CDR3aa: CATSDISVDTGELFF; CDR3nt: TGTGCCACCAGTGATATTTCAGTTGACACCGGGGAGCTGTTTTTT; v_gene: TRBV24-1; d_gene: -; j_gene: TRBJ2-2; len: 15; abundance: many
CDR3aa: CAISVGETGPQETQYF; CDR3nt: TGTGCCATCAGTGTTGGAGAGACAGGGCCACAAGAGACCCAGTACTTC; v_gene: TRBV10-3; d_gene: TRBD1; j_gene: TRBJ2-5; len: 16; abundance: many
CDR3aa: CSARYRGLQGEAFF; CDR3nt: TGCAGTGCTAGGTACAGGGGCTTGCAAGGTGAAGCTTTCTTT; v_gene: TRBV20-1; d_gene: TRBD1; j_gene: TRBJ1-1; len: 14; abundance: few
CDR3aa: CASSYKAPGDSFAYEQYF; CDR3nt: TGTGCCAGCAGTTACAAGGCTCCCGGTGACAGCTTTGCATACGAGCAGTACTTC; v_gene: TRBV6-5; d_gene: -; j_gene: TRBJ2-7; len: 18; abundance: many
CDR3aa: CASSRGNGDTQYF; CDR3nt: TGTGCCAGCAGCCGGGGAAATGGAGATACGCAGTATTTT; v_gene: TRBV5-6; d_gene: -; j_gene: TRBJ2-3; len: 13; abundance: many
CDR3aa: CSVKGQINGNTIYF; CDR3nt: TGCAGCGTAAAGGGACAGATCAATGGAAACACCATATATTTT; v_gene: TRBV29-1; d_gene: TRBD1; j_gene: TRBJ1-3; len: 14; abundance: few
CDR3aa: CSASPLAGGYNEQFF; CDR3nt: TGCAGTGCTTCCCCACTAGCGGGGGGCTACAATGAGCAGTTCTTC; v_gene: TRBV20-1; d_gene: TRBD2; j_gene: TRBJ2-1; len: 15; abundance: few
CDR3aa: CASGGLAGGNNEQFF; CDR3nt: TGTGCCAGCGGAGGACTAGCGGGAGGGAATAATGAGCAGTTCTTC; v_gene: TRBV6-2/TRBV6-3; d_gene: TRBD2; j_gene: TRBJ2-1; len: 15; abundance: many
CDR3aa: CSAKRGGLHEQYF; CDR3nt: TGCAGTGCCAAGCGGGGGGGCTTACACGAGCAGTACTTC; v_gene: TRBV20-1; d_gene: TRBD2; j_gene: TRBJ2-7; len: 13; abundance: many
CDR3aa: CASSRQGAGDTQYF; CDR3nt: TGCGCCAGCAGCCGACAGGGGGCCGGAGATACGCAGTATTTT; v_gene: TRBV5-1; d_gene: TRBD1; j_gene: TRBJ2-3; len: 14; abundance: many
CDR3aa: CATSRVRDSGGDTQYF; CDR3nt: TGTGCCACCAGCAGAGTTCGTGATAGCGGGGGGGATACGCAGTATTTT; v_gene: TRBV15; d_gene: TRBD2; j_gene: TRBJ2-3; len: 16; abundance: few
CDR3aa: CSARDYNEQFF; CDR3nt: TGCAGTGCTAGAGACTACAATGAGCAGTTCTTC; v_gene: TRBV20-1; d_gene: -; j_gene: TRBJ2-1; len: 11; abundance: many
CDR3aa: CASSGNRGQETQYF; CDR3nt: TGTGCCAGCAGTGGGAACAGGGGCCAAGAGACCCAGTACTTC; v_gene: TRBV27; d_gene: TRBD1; j_gene: TRBJ2-5; len: 14; abundance: few
CDR3aa: CASSPEVSLTYTGELFF; CDR3nt: TGTGCCAGCAGCCCCGAGGTCTCCCTCACCTACACCGGGGAGCTGTTTTTT; v_gene: TRBV7-6; d_gene: -; j_gene: TRBJ2-2; len: 17; abundance: few
CDR3aa: CSVSPSIRETQYF; CDR3nt: TGCAGCGTATCCCCTAGCATCCGAGAGACCCAGTACTTC; v_gene: TRBV29-1; d_gene: -; j_gene: TRBJ2-5; len: 13; abundance: many
CDR3aa: CASSLRGLSAQPQHF; CDR3nt: TGTGCCAGCAGCTTACGGGGCCTAAGCGCTCAGCCCCAGCATTTT; v_gene: TRBV7-2; d_gene: -; j_gene: TRBJ1-5; len: 15; abundance: many